This T cell receptor (beta chain) was sequenced during a study of blood T cell repertoires in COVID-19 (dated by TCRdb to 2018 to 2020). A note on the overall study: Samples from collaborators originated in the United States, Italy and Spain and spanned both the acute and convalescent phases of COVID-19. The prospective study material was composed of cDNA or gDNA derived from T cells, B-cell-depleted T cells, or PBMCs. The dataset comprised deeply sampled blood TCRbeta repertoires from subjects exposed to, actively infected with, or recovered from COVID-19. The repertoires were released in a freely available public database meant as a resource for research on the immune response to SARS-CoV-2. Samples came from the ongoing ImmuneRACE study (first 160 participants) plus 1,254 subjects from 6 global collaborators. A de-identified subject ID, COVID-19 status, age in years and sex were almost always included in the sample metadata. Where available, HLA class I and class II types were obtained from metadata supplied by the sample provider rather than from assay-based typing.

This clone was found once. Its antigen is not yet known. Per-base quality was not reported, and no clone a single base away is much larger than it. At one collaborating source in Seattle, patients were enrolled during active infection and were followed longitudinally through the course of disease. Whole blood was collected in K2EDTA tubes by collaborating institutions according to the institutions' own protocols. Collaborator samples were shipped for TCRbeta analysis as frozen whole blood, isolated PBMCs, or DNA extracted from either sample type. Including the terminal cysteine and phenylalanine, the CDR3 comprises 13 residues. CDR3 DNA is the only sequence kept; it has 39 bases, read in frame from the first base. Relative to germline, V is 6 bases shorter and J is 5 bases shorter, with 17 bases between their ends. CDR1 and CDR2 are drawn from the germline V gene (reference sequence): GTSNPN, SVGIG.

The immunoSEQ Assay, a bias-controlled multiplex PCR, was used to amplify TCRbeta CDR3 regions from genomic DNA. The authors processed their data as follows. The number of nucleated cells in each sample was estimated by amplification of reference gene primers within the assay. To quantify the absolute abundance of each unique TCRbeta CDR3 rearrangement, sequence reads were collapsed and filtered. For each sample, productive Simpson clonality was calculated as the square root of Simpson's diversity index across productive rearrangements. Drawn from immuneACCESS, this table holds only the in-frame rearrangements with V and J called that TCRdb kept. Clones are partly lost; checked studies trace under half to an unresolved V gene and leave the rest unexplained. From that table come the V and J calls and clone size; the DNA was used to work out D and trimming. In all, the sample holds fewer than 250,000 clones, and 84% of those were seen once. Jointly, the top ten make up 10% to 13% of the sample.

What the research found in general, with its limitations: The quantity of clinical and demographic metadata differed by source and by participant and was supplied without curation.

The chain is assembled from TRBV30 and TRBJ2-7, and TRBD1 may be the D gene, going by 6 matching bases. The clonotype originates from a woman older than 75 with COVID-19, enrolled during active disease. Input material: peripheral blood. Here is the DNA: TGTGCCTGCTCCCAGGGGAGAAGCCACGAGCAGTACTTC. Its translation is CACSQGRSHEQYF.